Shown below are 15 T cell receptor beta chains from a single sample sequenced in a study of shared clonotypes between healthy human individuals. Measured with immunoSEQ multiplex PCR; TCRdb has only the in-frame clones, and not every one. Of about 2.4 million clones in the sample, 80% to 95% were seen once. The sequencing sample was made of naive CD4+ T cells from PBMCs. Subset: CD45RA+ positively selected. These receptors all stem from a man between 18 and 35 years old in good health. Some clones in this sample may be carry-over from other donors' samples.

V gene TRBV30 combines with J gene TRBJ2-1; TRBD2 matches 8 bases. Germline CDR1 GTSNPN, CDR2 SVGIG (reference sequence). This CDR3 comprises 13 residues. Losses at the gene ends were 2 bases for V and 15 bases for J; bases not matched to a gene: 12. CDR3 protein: CAWSLQTGRGVFF. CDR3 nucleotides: TGTGCCTGGAGTCTACAAACAGGGCGGGGGGTGTTCTTC.

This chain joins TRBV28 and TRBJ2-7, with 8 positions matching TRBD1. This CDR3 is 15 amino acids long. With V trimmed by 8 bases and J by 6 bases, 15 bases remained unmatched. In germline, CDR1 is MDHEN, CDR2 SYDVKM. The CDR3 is CASFLRTGNSREQYF. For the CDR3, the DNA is TGTGCCAGCTTCTTAAGGACAGGGAATTCCCGCGAGCAGTACTTC.

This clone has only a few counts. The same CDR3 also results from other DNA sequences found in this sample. The CDR3, as DNA: TGTGCCAGCAGCCCGCGACAGGGCATGAACACTGAAGCTTTCTTT. Its translation: CASSPRQGMNTEAFF. The chain couples TRBV7-9 to TRBJ1-1; 7 nucleotides align to TRBD1. The germline V gene encodes CDR1 SEHNR and CDR2 FQNEAQ (reference sequence). This CDR3 spans 15 amino acids. Germline trimming cut 5 bases from V and 0 bases from J; bases unmatched to any gene: 6.

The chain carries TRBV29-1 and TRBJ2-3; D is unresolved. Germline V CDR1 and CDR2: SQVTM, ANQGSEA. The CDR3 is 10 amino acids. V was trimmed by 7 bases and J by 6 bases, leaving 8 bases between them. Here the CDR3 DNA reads TGCAGCGCCGGGTGGGATACGCAGTATTTT. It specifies CSAGWDTQYF.

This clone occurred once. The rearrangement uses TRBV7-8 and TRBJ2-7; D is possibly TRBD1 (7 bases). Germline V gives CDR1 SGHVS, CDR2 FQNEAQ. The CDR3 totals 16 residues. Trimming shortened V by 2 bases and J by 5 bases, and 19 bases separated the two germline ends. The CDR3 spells CASSLSRGEVRDEQYF. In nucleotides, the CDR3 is TGTGCCAGCAGCTTAAGCAGGGGGGAAGTTCGGGACGAGCAGTACTTC.

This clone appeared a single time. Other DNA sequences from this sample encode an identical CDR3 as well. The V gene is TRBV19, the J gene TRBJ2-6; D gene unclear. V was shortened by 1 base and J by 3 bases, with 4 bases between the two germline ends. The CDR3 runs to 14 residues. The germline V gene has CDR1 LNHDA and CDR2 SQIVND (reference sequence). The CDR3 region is CASSIGSGANVLTF. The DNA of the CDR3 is TGTGCCAGTAGTATAGGTAGTGGGGCCAACGTCCTGACTTTC. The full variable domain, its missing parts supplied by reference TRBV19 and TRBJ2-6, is DGGITQSPKYLFRKEGQNVTLSCEQNLNHDAMYWYRQDPGQGLRLIYYSQIVNDFQKGDIAEGYSVSREKKESFPLTVTSAQKNPTAFYLCASSIGSGANVLTFGAGSRLTVL.

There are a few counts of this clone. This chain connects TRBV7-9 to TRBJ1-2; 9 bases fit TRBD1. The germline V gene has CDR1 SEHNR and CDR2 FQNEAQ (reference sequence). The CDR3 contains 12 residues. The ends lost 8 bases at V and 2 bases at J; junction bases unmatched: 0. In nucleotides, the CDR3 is TGTGCCAGCGGACAGGGGAACTATGGCTACACCTTC. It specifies CASGQGNYGYTF.

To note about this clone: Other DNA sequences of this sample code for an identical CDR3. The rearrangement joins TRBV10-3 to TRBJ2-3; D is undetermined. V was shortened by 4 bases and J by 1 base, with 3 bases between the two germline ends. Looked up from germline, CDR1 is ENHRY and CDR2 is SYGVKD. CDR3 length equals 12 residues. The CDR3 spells CAISGGTDTQYF. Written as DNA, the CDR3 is TGTGCCATCAGTGGAGGCACAGATACGCAGTATTTT.

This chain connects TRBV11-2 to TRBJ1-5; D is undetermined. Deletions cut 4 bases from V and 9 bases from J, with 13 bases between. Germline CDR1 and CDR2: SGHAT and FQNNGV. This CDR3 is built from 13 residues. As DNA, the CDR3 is TGTGCCAGCAGCTCTGGACGGACGGGGCCCCAGCATTTT. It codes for CASSSGRTGPQHF.

This chain's CDR3 is CASRLLRTDGGFGDTQYF. CDR3 bases: TGTGCCAGCAGGCTTCTCCGTACCGATGGGGGTTTTGGAGATACGCAGTATTTT. The gene calls are TRBV11-1 and TRBJ2-3; D possibly uses TRBD1 or TRBD2 (5 bases each). Germline V gene lookup returns CDR1 SGHAT and CDR2 FQDESV (reference sequence). The ends were cut back, 6 bases at V and 5 bases at J, with 27 bases in the middle. The CDR3 is made up of 18 amino acids.

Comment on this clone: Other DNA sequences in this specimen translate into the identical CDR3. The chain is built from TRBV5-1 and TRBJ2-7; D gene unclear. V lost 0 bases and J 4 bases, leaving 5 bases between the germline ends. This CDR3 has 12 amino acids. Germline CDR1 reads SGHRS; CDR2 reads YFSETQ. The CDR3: CASSLDLYEQYF. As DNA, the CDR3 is TGCGCCAGCAGCTTGGATCTGTACGAGCAGTACTTC.

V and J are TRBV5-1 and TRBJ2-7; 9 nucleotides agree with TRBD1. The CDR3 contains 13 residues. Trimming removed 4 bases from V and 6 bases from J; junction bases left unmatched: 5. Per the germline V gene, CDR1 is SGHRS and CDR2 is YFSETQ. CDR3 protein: CASSRDREGEQYF. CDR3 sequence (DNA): TGCGCCAGCAGCAGGGACAGGGAAGGCGAGCAGTACTTC.

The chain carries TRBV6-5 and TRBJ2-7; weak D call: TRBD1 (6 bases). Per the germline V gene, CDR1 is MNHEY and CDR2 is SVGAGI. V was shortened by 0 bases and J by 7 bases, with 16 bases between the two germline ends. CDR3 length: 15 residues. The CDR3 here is CASSYSGQHFGEQYF. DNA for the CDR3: TGTGCCAGCAGTTACTCAGGACAGCATTTTGGGGAGCAGTACTTC.

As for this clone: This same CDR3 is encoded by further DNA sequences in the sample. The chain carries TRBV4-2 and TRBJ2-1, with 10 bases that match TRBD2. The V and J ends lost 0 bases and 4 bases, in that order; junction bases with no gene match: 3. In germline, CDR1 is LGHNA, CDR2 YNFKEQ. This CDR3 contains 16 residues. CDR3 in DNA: TGTGCCAGCAGCCAAGACCTAGCGGGAGCATACAATGAGCAGTTCTTC. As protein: CASSQDLAGAYNEQFF.

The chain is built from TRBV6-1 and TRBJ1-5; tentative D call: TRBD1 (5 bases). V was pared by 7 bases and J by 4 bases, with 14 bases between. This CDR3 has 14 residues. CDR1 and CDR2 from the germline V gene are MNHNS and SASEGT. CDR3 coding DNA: TGTGCCAGCATCCTAACAGGTTTGAATCAGCCCCAGCATTTT. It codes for CASILTGLNQPQHF.